This is a list of T cell receptor beta chains from one sample in a study of regulatory dendritic cells for organ transplantation. Sequencing used immunoSEQ multiplex PCR; TCRdb keeps in-frame clones, though not all of them. The sample holds more than 9,000 clones, about three fifths seen once. These receptors have no known antigen. Sequencing used naive CD4+ T cells from blood cultured with dendritic cells. Every receptor here comes from a human donor in good health. Each CDR3 is given with its conserved first and last residue. The order of the fields is V gene, J gene, CDR3 protein.

>TRBV7-9|TRBJ2-5
CASSLSGGAEAQYF
>TRBV6-6|TRBJ2-2
CASSLTGELFF
>TRBV6-6|TRBJ1-1
CASSSQGQRNTEAFF
>TRBV4-3|TRBJ1-4
CASSSTWADEKLFF
>TRBV5-1|TRBJ2-3
CASSFRQSTDTQYF
>TRBV7-7|TRBJ2-5
CASSWGQGKETQYF
>TRBV11-3|TRBJ2-4
CASSSRLVQYF
>TRBV19|TRBJ1-5
CASSIALNQPQHF
>TRBV7-2|TRBJ2-7
CASSLQGYEQYF
>TRBV5-1|TRBJ1-2
CASSLAADYGYTF
>TRBV5-5|TRBJ2-7
CASRLTGTGYYEQYF
>TRBV9|TRBJ2-3
CASSPRGGLSTDTQYF
>TRBV9|TRBJ1-1
CASSVGQSRGTEAFF
>TRBV5-1|TRBJ2-1
CASSRQGQGGFEQFF
>TRBV4-1|TRBJ2-2
CASSQDTGDSGATGELFF
>TRBV11-2|TRBJ2-7
CASSSGGVPSYEQYF